Listed here is a single TCR beta chain. The source of the sample is a study of blood T cell repertoires in COVID-19. CDR1 is SEHNR, CDR2 FQNEAQ, per germline (reference sequence). The V segment lost 5 bases and the J segment 1 base; nucleotides outside the gene matches: 7. The CDR3 runs to 15 residues. The protocol was immunoSEQ multiplex PCR, while the TCRdb copy is restricted to in-frame clones and leaves out a portion. The table has some 200,000 clones, roughly 84% seen once; the top ten hold around 7%. The specimen was PBMCs or T cells enriched from blood (not recorded which). The rearrangement links TRBV7-9 to TRBJ2-5, with TRBD1 matching over 7 bases. The TCR was taken from a man aged 25 to 40 in a cohort exposed to, infected with or recovered from COVID-19 (not recorded which). As DNA, the CDR3 is TGTGCCAGCAGCCAAGTCAACAGGGGCCAAGAGACCCAGTACTTC. Its translation is CASSQVNRGQETQYF.